Shown below are 15 T cell receptor beta chains from a single sample sequenced in a study of shared clonotypes between healthy human individuals. Measured with immunoSEQ multiplex PCR; TCRdb has only the in-frame clones, and not every one. This repertoire shows some 2,500,000 clones, approximately 93% found once; its top ten account for 0.36%. The sequencing sample was made of naive CD4+ T cells from PBMCs. Subset of the sample: CD45RA+ positively selected. Receptors were obtained from a man aged 18 to 29 in good health. Some clones in this sample may be carry-over from other donors' samples.

This clone was recorded once. The chain couples TRBV7-9 to TRBJ2-3, with 12 bases identical to TRBD2. The J segment lost 5 bases and the V segment lost 4 bases, leaving 10 bases of the junction unmatched. Germline lookup yields CDR1 SEHNR and CDR2 FQNEAQ (reference sequence). The CDR3 is 17 amino acids. The CDR3 DNA reads as TGTGCCAGCAGCTCCCTAGCGGGAGGGCTACGTATAGATACGCAGTATTTT. It specifies CASSSLAGGLRIDTQYF. The variable domain in full, completed from reference TRBV7-9 and TRBJ2-3, reads DTGVSQNPRHKITKRGQNVTFRCDPISEHNRLYWYRQTLGQGPEFLTYFQNEAQLEKSRLLSDRFSAERPKGSFSTLEIQRTEQGDSAMYLCASSSLAGGLRIDTQYFGPGTRLTVL.

CDR3 in DNA: TGTGCCAGCAGTGACCCGGGACAGTTCTCCTACGAGCAGTACTTC. The encoded protein is CASSDPGQFSYEQYF. The gene calls are TRBV6-1 and TRBJ2-7; 7 positions agree with TRBD1. The CDR3 consists of 15 residues. The junction had 5 bases not matched to a gene; V was cut back by 3 bases and J by 0 bases. CDR1 and CDR2 (germline): MNHNS, SASEGT.

The chain has TRBV2 and TRBJ1-5, with D unclear. V was pared by 7 bases and J by 3 bases, with 10 bases between. The CDR3 has 13 residues. Germline V gene data show CDR1 as SNHLY and CDR2 as FYNNEI. CDR3 DNA: TGTGCCAGCACGTCTAGTCTCAATCAGCCCCAGCATTTT. Translation: CASTSSLNQPQHF. Filled out from reference TRBV2 and TRBJ1-5, the complete variable domain reads EPEVTQTPSHQVTQMGQEVILRCVPISNHLYFYWYRQILGQKVEFLVSFYNNEISEKSEIFDDQFSVERPDGSNFTLKIRSTKLEDSAMYFCASTSSLNQPQHFGDGTRLSIL.

The V gene is TRBV6-6, the J gene TRBJ2-5; D not certain. The V end lost 6 bases, the J end lost 0 bases, and 5 bases lay between the germline ends. The CDR3 runs 12 residues. CDR1 and CDR2 from the germline V gene are MNHNY and SVGAGI (reference sequence). CDR3: CASSLNQETQYF. CDR3 DNA: TGTGCCAGCAGCCTGAACCAAGAGACCCAGTACTTC.

A single count supports this clone. The chain carries TRBV18 and TRBJ1-4; possible D gene TRBD1, 6 bases. The germline V gene encodes CDR1 KGHSH and CDR2 LQKENI. This CDR3 comprises 17 residues. The V end lost 1 base, the J end lost 8 bases, and 20 bases lay between the germline ends. The CDR3 region has the DNA TGTGCCAGCTCACCACTCTCGACAGGTTCCTTGAAAGAAAAACTGTTTTTT. Translation gives CASSPLSTGSLKEKLFF. Variable domain in full (rest from reference TRBV18 and TRBJ1-4): NAGVMQNPRHLVRRRGQEARLRCSPMKGHSHVYWYRQLPEEGLKFMVYLQKENIIDESGMPKERFSAEFPKEGPSILRIQQVVRGDSAAYFCASSPLSTGSLKEKLFFGSGTQLSVL.

The chain uses TRBV5-1 and TRBJ2-7; 11 bases agree with TRBD1. CDR1 is SGHRS, CDR2 YFSETQ, per germline. The CDR3 consists of 14 residues. V gave up 5 bases and J gave up 4 bases; unmatched junction bases: 5. The CDR3 DNA reads as TGCGCCAGCAGGTACGGGACAGGGGGATACGAGCAGTACTTC. It encodes CASRYGTGGYEQYF.

This sequence joins TRBV18 and TRBJ2-7, with 7 positions matching TRBD1. The V gene end was trimmed by 2 bases and the J gene end by 4 bases; junction bases not matched to a gene: 5. There are 14 residues in the CDR3. Germline CDR1 KGHSH, CDR2 LQKENI. DNA for the CDR3: TGTGCCAGCTCACCAACCCTGACAGGGTACGAGCAGTACTTC. Protein sequence: CASSPTLTGYEQYF.

The V call is TRBV7-6, the J call TRBJ2-5; D call uncertain. Per the germline V gene, CDR1 is SGHVS and CDR2 is FNYEAQ. The V end lost 0 bases, the J end lost 4 bases, and 6 bases lay between the germline ends. CDR3 length: 13 amino acids. The CDR3 loop is CASSLASRETQYF. In DNA form, the CDR3 reads TGTGCCAGCAGCTTAGCTAGCCGAGAGACCCAGTACTTC.

This clone was detected only a few times. Mismatch with germline at one junction end may stem from a read error. The chain is built from TRBV29-1 and TRBJ1-2; D is undetermined. The CDR3 has 8 residues. Looked up from germline, CDR1 is SQVTM and CDR2 is ANQGSEA. This CDR3 reads CSVGSVSF. In nucleotides, the CDR3 is TGCAGCGTCGGTTCGGTCTCCTTC. Looking up the rest from reference TRBV29-1 and TRBJ1-2 gives the full variable domain: SAVISQKPSRDICQRGTSLTIQCQVDSQVTMMFWYRQQPGQSLTLIATANQGSEATYESGFVIDKFPISRPNLTFSTLTVSNMSPEDSSIYLCSVGSVSFGSGTRLTVV.

The chain has TRBV29-1 and TRBJ2-5, with D tentatively TRBD2 (5 bases). In germline, CDR1 is SQVTM, CDR2 ANQGSEA. The V end lost 4 bases, the J end lost 14 bases, and 11 bases lay between the germline ends. The CDR3 sequence is 9 residues long. The CDR3, as DNA: TGCAGCGTTGGACTACCAGGATACTTC. Amino acid sequence: CSVGLPGYF.

This chain joins TRBV28 and TRBJ1-2; D remains unclear. V was trimmed by 9 bases and J by 6 bases, leaving 14 bases between them. Germline loops: CDR1 MDHEN, CDR2 SYDVKM. The CDR3 is 12 amino acids. The CDR3 sequence is CASSAGLDGYTF. For the CDR3, the DNA is TGTGCCAGTAGCGCCGGGTTAGATGGCTACACCTTC.

Comments on this clone: The sample contains more than one DNA sequence encoding this CDR3. The V and J genes are TRBV9 and TRBJ2-3, with D perhaps assigned TRBD1 or TRBD2 (5 bases each). This CDR3 is 14 amino acids long. Trimming cost V 0 bases and J 3 bases, with 8 bases left between them. CDR1 SGDLS and CDR2 YYNGEE come from the germline V gene. The CDR3, as DNA: TGTGCCAGCAGCGTAGGGGGGATTACAGATACGCAGTATTTT. It yields the protein CASSVGGITDTQYF. Full variable domain (outside the CDR3, taken from reference TRBV9 and TRBJ2-3): DSGVTQTPKHLITATGQRVTLRCSPRSGDLSVYWYQQSLDQGLQFLIQYYNGEERAKGNILERFSAQQFPDLHSELNLSSLELGDSALYFCASSVGGITDTQYFGPGTRLTVL.

The chain couples TRBV5-1 to TRBJ2-3, with D unresolved. This CDR3 comprises 15 residues. Trimming left V 7 bases short and J 0 bases short, with 15 bases between. Per the germline V gene, CDR1 is SGHRS and CDR2 is YFSETQ. CDR3 sequence: CASGPYSFSTDTQYF. Written as DNA, the CDR3 is TGCGCCAGCGGGCCGTACTCATTTAGCACAGATACGCAGTATTTT. Full variable domain (rest looked up from reference TRBV5-1 and TRBJ2-3): KAGVTQTPRYLIKTRGQQVTLSCSPISGHRSVSWYQQTPGQGLQFLFEYFSETQRNKGNFPGRFSGRQFSNSRSEMNVSTLELGDSALYLCASGPYSFSTDTQYFGPGTRLTVL.

The chain has TRBV5-4 and TRBJ2-1; D not certain. In germline, CDR1 is SGHNT, CDR2 YYREEE (reference sequence). The V gene lost 0 bases and the J gene lost 0 bases, with 10 bases spanning the gap. The CDR3 extends over 16 amino acids. The CDR3 region is CASSLAGVSSYNEQFF. The CDR3, as DNA: TGTGCCAGCAGCTTGGCCGGCGTGAGCTCCTACAATGAGCAGTTCTTC.

Concerning this clone itself: This specimen includes other DNA sequences encoding the same CDR3. The V gene is TRBV7-2, the J gene TRBJ2-1, with 8 bases identical to TRBD1. Unmatched junction bases numbered 1, after V lost 1 base and J lost 2 bases. This CDR3 has 15 residues. Germline CDR1 is SGHTA and CDR2 is FQGNSA. CDR3 region: CASSLGQGTYNEQFF. The DNA of the CDR3 is TGTGCCAGCAGCTTAGGACAGGGGACCTACAATGAGCAGTTCTTC.